This T cell receptor beta chain was captured by sequencing in a study of early T cells in non-severe SARS-CoV-2 infection (dated by TCRdb to the early 2020s). Regarding the research as a whole: Because TCR sequencing relied on bulk RNA taken from unsorted whole blood, pairing of alpha and beta chains was not possible.

Results and caveats for the whole study, not just this receptor: Matching against VDJdb was skewed toward anti-spike CD8 responses, likely underestimated virus-specific expansions, and missed private and CD4 specificities.

Receptor libraries were prepared by 5' RACE. Sequencing relied on a NextSeq 500. Unique molecular identifiers were attached to individual cDNA molecules in the TCR library protocol so that sequencing error and PCR bias could be corrected. Both TCR alpha and beta chains were sequenced, and tight co-correlation was observed between alpha and beta sequence abundances in each sample. The published analysis was carried out like this. V gene, J gene and CDR3 annotation of TCR sequences was performed with Decombinator V4. TCRs were defined as expanded if a significant change between any two time points was detected under a Poisson model with p below 0.0001. TCR abundances were normalised to the total number of TCRs sequenced in each sample and reported as counts per million. MAIT TCRs were defined by TRAV1-2 paired with TRAJ12, TRAJ20 or TRAJ33, and iNKT TCRs by TRAV10 paired with TRAJ18. A search of VDJdb, accessed on 1 November 2021, was run for TCRs annotated to CMV, EBV and SARS-CoV-2, with TCRs annotated for multiple antigens excluded. Through fastp at Q25 and MiXCR, TCRdb rebuilt clones from the public reads, retaining in-frame beta chains. For every CDR3 protein sequence, its rows merge into one entry that carries the most common genes and DNA. The authors' filters were not applied to this entry. A total of about 83,000 distinct CDR3 sequences appear in this sample, over 12% of them only once. Around 3% of the sample goes to the ten largest clones.

CDR1 and CDR2 (SGHAT, FQNNGV) derive from the germline V gene. The V and J ends are trimmed by 5 bases and 1 base, leaving 14 bases between them. Including the terminal cysteine and phenylalanine, the CDR3 comprises 15 residues. Of the read, only the CDR3 DNA is kept; its 45 bases are in frame from base 1. The sample holds a few counts of this clonotype. This receptor's antigen is unknown. No base quality values were provided; no much bigger clone lies one nucleotide off. A case-control design nested within a healthcare worker cohort in London, UK, was used, with weekly nasopharyngeal swab PCR tests and blood sampling performed. Healthcare workers were recruited between 23 and 31 March 2020, during the week of the UK lockdown, and were followed weekly for up to about 15 weeks.

Here the chain combines TRBV11-2 and TRBJ1-1; no confident D gene assignment can be made. This sequence originates from an adult who was a healthcare worker with PCR-confirmed SARS-CoV-2 infection or an uninfected control (not recorded which). Specimen: whole blood. The sequenced DNA is TGTGCCAGCAGCCCCAGACCGAGTCGGAACACTGAAGCTTTCTTT. Translated, it reads CASSPRPSRNTEAFF.